The clone carrying this T cell receptor (beta chain) was picked up one time. Its antigen is undetermined. Primers for the PCR totalled 60 Vbeta and 13 Jbeta. TCRdb's copy holds only in-frame clones and misses some; the assay was immunoSEQ multiplex PCR. This table holds some 170,000 clones, about three quarters found once. From germline, CDR1 is SGHTA and CDR2 FQGNSA. Trimming took 5 bases from V and 2 from J, leaving 12 bases between them. The CDR3 is made up of 15 amino acids. The entry originates in a study of cytomegalovirus exposure and HLA in healthy donors. The wider study: There were roughly 120 million unique TCR beta sequences, drawn from about 200 million T cells, in an earlier analysis. Overall study findings and caveats: Despite most TCR sequences being rare, some public TCRs occurred in many donors. Researchers reported that a few CMV-associated chains were confirmed in vitro as CMV antigen-specific.

Input material: PBMCs. This chain uses TRBV7-2 with TRBJ1-4; D uncertain. The TCR was taken from a man aged 35 to 55 in good health and CMV-seropositive. The CDR3 is CASSPSRVTNEKLFF. The CDR3 DNA reads TGTGCCAGCAGCCCCAGCCGGGTTACTAATGAAAAACTGTTTTTT.